The 27 T cell receptor beta chains below come from one sample, sequenced in a study of cytomegalovirus exposure and HLA in healthy donors. A multiplex PCR was run with 60 Vbeta primers and 13 Jbeta primers. Assay: immunoSEQ multiplex PCR; the TCRdb copy retains only in-frame clones and omits some. The sample comprises more than 150,000 clones, 87% of which are singletons, and roughly 0.23% rests with the top ten. The sequenced material came from PBMCs. The receptors stem from a girl in the first two years of life in good health and CMV-seronegative.

The V call is TRBV25-1, the J call TRBJ2-7; 7 bases agree with TRBD1. CDR1 is MGHDK, CDR2 SYGVNS, per germline. The CDR3 runs to 16 residues. V shed 5 bases and J 2 bases; nucleotides not matched to a gene: 12. The CDR3 region is CASSSRTGPNPYEQYF. CDR3 sequence (DNA): TGTGCCAGCAGTTCTCGGACAGGCCCCAATCCCTACGAGCAGTACTTC.

The V gene is TRBV4-1, the J gene TRBJ1-5; no firm D call. CDR1 is MGHRA and CDR2 is YSYEKL in the germline V gene. With 1 base removed from V and 5 bases from J, the gap between germline ends came to 12 bases. This CDR3 comprises 15 residues. The CDR3 region is CASSQGVGGYQPQHF. DNA of the CDR3: TGCGCCAGCAGCCAAGGCGTGGGAGGGTATCAGCCCCAGCATTTT.

The chain combines TRBV7-9 with TRBJ2-1; TRBD2 might be the D (6 bases). The CDR3 is made up of 16 amino acids. Germline V gene sequence: CDR1 SEHNR, CDR2 FQNEAQ (reference sequence). Trimming removed 5 bases at V and 9 bases at J, with 23 bases between. The CDR3 here is CASSQERVLINGEQFF. CDR3 nucleotides: TGTGCCAGCAGCCAGGAGCGGGTTCTTATCAATGGTGAGCAGTTCTTC.

The chain combines TRBV11-2 with TRBJ1-3; 9 bases are a match to TRBD1. V trimming: 5 bases; J trimming: 0 bases; junction bases outside the gene matches: 8. Germline CDR1 and CDR2: SGHAT and FQNNGV. The CDR3 contains 17 residues. This CDR3 is CASSAGTGRLSGNTIYF. CDR3 DNA sequence: TGTGCCAGCAGCGCAGGGACAGGGCGTCTCTCTGGAAACACCATATATTTT.

This chain connects TRBV9 to TRBJ1-6, with 9 positions matching TRBD1. The germline gives CDR1 SGDLS, CDR2 YYNGEE. The V segment lost 0 bases and the J segment 7 bases; nucleotides outside the gene matches: 8. The CDR3 consists of 17 residues. The DNA for the CDR3 is TGTGCCAGCAGCGTAGGTCGGGACAGGGACTCAAATTCACCCCTCCACTTT. Translated, it gives CASSVGRDRDSNSPLHF.

This chain links TRBV7-3 with TRBJ2-7; 8 bases fit TRBD2. Germline V gene lookup returns CDR1 SGHTA and CDR2 FQGTGA. The CDR3 is 15 residues long. The J segment lost 0 bases and the V segment lost 2 bases, leaving 3 bases of the junction unmatched. CDR3 nucleotides: TGTGCCAGCAGCTTATACGGGGGGGCCTCCTACGAGCAGTACTTC. It codes for CASSLYGGASYEQYF.

The V gene is TRBV4-2, the J gene TRBJ2-3; 16 positions agree with TRBD2. With V trimmed by 3 bases and J by 3 bases, 3 bases remained unmatched. The CDR3 sequence is 17 residues long. CDR1 is LGHNA and CDR2 is YNFKEQ in the germline V gene. CDR3 coding DNA: TGTGCCAGCAGCCAGGGACTAGCGGGGGGGCCAACAGATACGCAGTATTTT. Amino acids: CASSQGLAGGPTDTQYF.

The rearrangement joins TRBV5-1 to TRBJ2-2; tentatively, D is TRBD1 (6 bases). The CDR3 runs to 15 residues. Per the germline V gene, CDR1 is SGHRS and CDR2 is YFSETQ. V was cut by 1 base and J by 4 bases, with 11 bases left in between. Here the CDR3 reads CASSLTGIGTGELFF. CDR3 sequence (DNA): TGCGCCAGCAGCTTGACAGGGATCGGCACCGGGGAGCTGTTTTTT.

The V gene is TRBV4-1, the J gene TRBJ2-1; 8 bases align to TRBD2. Germline-derived CDR1 and CDR2 are MGHRA and YSYEKL. V dropped 6 bases and J dropped 3; count of bases not matched to a gene: 10. The CDR3 has 16 residues. The CDR3, as DNA: TGCGCCAGCAGACCAACACCTGGGACTAGCTACAATGAGCAGTTCTTC. Residues: CASRPTPGTSYNEQFF.

The chain is built from TRBV9 and TRBJ1-4; D may be TRBD1 (5 bases). Per germline, CDR1 SGDLS and CDR2 YYNGEE. The V gene lost 2 bases and the J gene lost 0 bases, with 8 bases spanning the gap. The CDR3 covers 15 residues. The CDR3 here is CASSVTASTNEKLFF. The DNA of the CDR3 is TGTGCCAGCAGCGTGACAGCCTCAACTAATGAAAAACTGTTTTTT.

The chain uses TRBV19 and TRBJ1-6; 7 bases agree with TRBD1. CDR3 size: 14 residues. The germline CDR1 and CDR2 sequences are LNHDA and SQIVND (reference sequence). CDR3 in amino acids: CASKDRWYNSPLHF. CDR3 nucleotide sequence: TGTGCATCAAAGGACAGGTGGTATAATTCACCCCTCCACTTT. Together with reference TRBV19 and TRBJ1-6, the CDR3 gives the full variable domain: DGGITQSPKYLFRKEGQNVTLSCEQNLNHDAMYWYRQDPGQGLRLIYYSQIVNDFQKGDIAEGYSVSREKKESFPLTVTSAQKNPTAFYLCASKDRWYNSPLHFGNGTRLTVT.

The chain combines TRBV6-5 with TRBJ1-2; perhaps TRBD1 as D (5 bases). This CDR3 has 14 amino acids. The V end was cut by 2 bases, the J end by 5 bases, with 12 bases between. Germline CDR1 is MNHEY and CDR2 is SVGAGI. The CDR3 DNA reads TGTGCCAGCAGTTACGACAGCGCCCGTTATGGCTACACCTTC. Encoded protein: CASSYDSARYGYTF.

This clone was seen just once. This chain joins TRBV4-1 and TRBJ1-5; TRBD1 aligns across 7 bases. CDR3 size: 16 residues. Per germline, CDR1 MGHRA and CDR2 YSYEKL. The V gene end was trimmed by 4 bases and the J gene end by 0 bases; junction bases not matched to a gene: 6. This CDR3 is CASSRNRGPSNQPQHF. DNA for the CDR3: TGCGCCAGCAGCCGGAACAGGGGACCTAGCAATCAGCCCCAGCATTTT.

The chain links TRBV6-5 to TRBJ1-1; D unresolved. CDR1 and CDR2 (germline): MNHEY, SVGAGI. CDR3 length: 14 residues. Trimming left V 4 bases short and J 5 bases short, with 14 bases between. This chain's CDR3 is CASSSVLAGTEAFF. CDR3 DNA: TGTGCCAGCAGTTCGGTTCTAGCGGGGACTGAAGCTTTCTTT.

This clone was seen a single time. Written as DNA, the CDR3 is TGTGCCAGCACCATGACAACAGGGACCTACGAGCAGTACTTC. It is translated as CASTMTTGTYEQYF. The chain joins TRBV2 to TRBJ2-7; D may be TRBD1 (6 bases). V lost 7 bases and J lost 2, with 15 bases in between. Germline V lookup: CDR1 SNHLY, CDR2 FYNNEI. The CDR3 sequence is 14 residues long.

The chain recombines TRBV5-4 with TRBJ2-3, with 14 bases identical to TRBD2. CDR1 is SGHNT, CDR2 YYREEE, per germline (reference sequence). V dropped 4 bases and J dropped 0; count of bases not matched to a gene: 7. The CDR3 covers 18 residues. Here the CDR3 DNA reads TGTGCCAGCAGCCCGGGACTAGCGGGGGTATCTAGCACAGATACGCAGTATTTT. As protein: CASSPGLAGVSSTDTQYF.

This clone was counted a few times. The genes are TRBV13 and TRBJ1-2; perhaps TRBD1 as D (6 bases). CDR3 length: 17 residues. Germline loops: CDR1 PRHDT, CDR2 FYEKMQ (reference sequence). Between the trimmed V and J ends, which lost 4 bases and 7 bases, there was a span of 25 bases. The CDR3 nucleotides read TGTGCCAGCAGCTGGGACACGTCCTTGAGTAACTTGAGTGGCTACACCTTC. This sequence encodes CASSWDTSLSNLSGYTF.

With respect to this clone: One end of the junction does not line up with germline, which may come from a read error. The chain has TRBV7-9 and TRBJ1-1; the D gene is possibly TRBD1 (6 bases). Per germline, CDR1 SEHNR and CDR2 FQNEAQ (reference sequence). The CDR3 is made up of 12 amino acids. CDR3 DNA: TGTTCCAGCAGCTTAGACAGGAGAATTTCTTTCTTT. Encoded protein: CSSSLDRRISFF.

This chain connects TRBV19 to TRBJ1-1, with TRBD1 as a possible D gene (5 bases). Germline V gene sequence: CDR1 LNHDA, CDR2 SQIVND (reference sequence). This CDR3 is built from 15 residues. V was pared by 7 bases and J by 0 bases, with 15 bases between. The CDR3 loop reads CASTGVPSMNTEAFF. In nucleotides, the CDR3 is TGTGCCAGTACGGGGGTCCCCTCAATGAACACTGAAGCTTTCTTT. The variable domain in full, with the rest retrieved from reference TRBV19 and TRBJ1-1, is DGGITQSPKYLFRKEGQNVTLSCEQNLNHDAMYWYRQDPGQGLRLIYYSQIVNDFQKGDIAEGYSVSREKKESFPLTVTSAQKNPTAFYLCASTGVPSMNTEAFFGQGTRLTVV.

The gene calls are TRBV5-1 and TRBJ1-3, with TRBD1 matching 7 bases. CDR1 is SGHRS and CDR2 is YFSETQ in the germline V gene. This CDR3 has 15 amino acids. V lost 2 bases to trimming and J lost 4 bases; unmatched junction nucleotides: 6. In DNA form, the CDR3 reads TGCGCCAGCAGCTTCTTAGGGGGCGAAGGAAACACCATATATTTT. Encoded protein: CASSFLGGEGNTIYF.

The chain combines TRBV4-2 with TRBJ2-1; 7 bases are shared with TRBD2. The ends lost 1 base at V and 6 bases at J; junction bases unmatched: 9. The CDR3 extends over 16 amino acids. Per the germline V gene, CDR1 is LGHNA and CDR2 is YNFKEQ. The CDR3 nucleotides are TGTGCCAGCAGCCAAGCATCCGGTCTAGCGGTCAATGAGCAGTTCTTC. Its translation: CASSQASGLAVNEQFF.

A note on this clone: One end of the junction does not line up with germline, which may come from a read error. The chain links TRBV7-7 to TRBJ1-6; no clear D. The germline V gene encodes CDR1 SSHAT and CDR2 FNYEAQ (reference sequence). The CDR3 runs to 15 residues. The CDR3 reads CASSLVTAGDSPLHF. CDR3 nucleotide sequence: TGTGCTAGCAGCTTAGTTACAGCGGGCGATTCACCCCTCCACTTT. The complete variable domain, with remaining parts taken from reference TRBV7-7 and TRBJ1-6, reads GAGVSQSPRYKVTKRGQDVTLRCDPISSHATLYWYQQALGQGPEFLTYFNYEAQPDKSGLPSDRFSAERPEGSISTLTIQRTEQRDSAMYRCASSLVTAGDSPLHFGNGTRLTVT.

Here the CDR3 DNA reads TGTGCCAGCTCACCAGATACAGTCGGAAACACCATATATTTT. It encodes CASSPDTVGNTIYF. The V gene is TRBV18, the J gene TRBJ1-3; D not resolved. The germline V gene encodes CDR1 KGHSH and CDR2 LQKENI. The CDR3 is 14 amino acids. V dropped 2 bases and J dropped 4 bases, with 9 bases sitting between them.

The gene calls are TRBV6-5 and TRBJ1-4; D may be TRBD1 (6 bases). This CDR3 contains 13 residues. With 0 bases removed from V and 8 bases from J, the gap between germline ends came to 7 bases. Germline V gene sequence: CDR1 MNHEY, CDR2 SVGAGI. CDR3 in DNA: TGTGCCAGCAGTTACTCGAGGGGGGAAAAACTGTTTTTT. Its protein is CASSYSRGEKLFF.

The chain uses TRBV5-1 and TRBJ1-2, with D possibly TRBD1 on 6 matching bases. V was pared by 4 bases and J by 2 bases, with 12 bases between. Per the germline V gene, CDR1 is SGHRS and CDR2 is YFSETQ. The length of the CDR3 is 14 residues. The CDR3 nucleotides are TGCGCCAGCAGCACACCTGACAGGAACTATGGCTACACCTTC. Protein product: CASSTPDRNYGYTF.

This clone was seen a handful of times. The chain carries TRBV4-2 and TRBJ2-3, with TRBD1 matching 8 bases. The CDR3 is made up of 16 amino acids. V lost 0 bases and J lost 3; bases outside the gene matches: 5. The germline V gene has CDR1 LGHNA and CDR2 YNFKEQ. The DNA of the CDR3 is TGTGCCAGCAGCCAAGATGACAGGGGTTGGACAGATACGCAGTATTTT. Protein product: CASSQDDRGWTDTQYF.

In this sample, this clone turned up once. The chain is built from TRBV28 and TRBJ2-7; D is unclear. The CDR3 length is 13 residues. Per germline, CDR1 MDHEN and CDR2 SYDVKM. The germline V and J ends were trimmed by 5 bases and 7 bases, with 15 bases remaining between them. CDR3 nucleotides: TGTGCCAGCAGTCTGGCCGGAGTGGGTGAGCAGTACTTC. Translation gives CASSLAGVGEQYF.